The text below deals with one T cell receptor (beta chain). This sample was taken from a study of blood T cell repertoires in COVID-19. Study-level information: The cDNA or gDNA used as material had been derived from T cells, B-cell-depleted T cells, or PBMCs.

This CDR3 region has 11 residues. From germline, CDR1 is DFQATT and CDR2 SNEGSKA (reference sequence). The ends were cut back, 3 bases at V and 6 bases at J, with 8 bases in the middle. Libraries were prepared by immunoSEQ multiplex PCR; TCRdb keeps only in-frame clonotypes and omits some of them. The sample holds tens of thousands of clones; about 82% are singletons and the top ten take roughly 2%. The sample was peripheral blood. This TCR derives from a woman in her fifties or sixties with acute or convalescent COVID-19. The chain is built from TRBV20-1 and TRBJ1-2; TRBD1 might be the D (5 bases). The CDR3 reads CSASGGDGYTF. The CDR3 nucleotides are TGCAGTGCTAGTGGGGGGGATGGCTACACCTTC.